These 2 T cell receptor beta chains originate from one sample sequenced in a study of shared clonotypes between healthy human individuals. Naivety among CD8 cells was defined by CD45RO negativity and positive CCR7 selection, thereby excluding terminally differentiated effector memory CD45RA+ cells. Assay used: immunoSEQ multiplex PCR; TCRdb lists only in-frame clones, some missing. Of around 1,900,000 clones in the sample, 85% to 95% were seen once. Sequenced input: naive CD8+ T cells from PBMCs. These receptors all come from a man younger than 35 in good health. Some clones in this sample may be carry-over from other donors' samples.

V is TRBV18 and J is TRBJ2-4, with 7 positions matching TRBD1. In germline, CDR1 is KGHSH, CDR2 LQKENI. This CDR3 has 15 residues. Trimming at V came to 0 bases and at J to 6 bases, leaving 5 bases not matched to a gene. Written as DNA, the CDR3 is TGTGCCAGCTCACCACCCGACAGGGAAGGAAACATTCAGTACTTC. Its protein product is CASSPPDREGNIQYF.

The J gene is TRBJ2-1, the V gene TRBV10-3; 7 bases line up with TRBD2. The CDR3 has 14 residues. CDR1 and CDR2 (germline): ENHRY, SYGVKD. Trimming took 8 bases from V and 4 from J; bases not matched to a gene: 8. Here the CDR3 reads CAISGSGGYNEQFF. In DNA, the CDR3 is TGTGCCATCTCAGGGTCCGGGGGGTACAATGAGCAGTTCTTC.